This is a list of T cell receptor beta chains from one sample in a study of blood T cell repertoires in COVID-19. TCRdb keeps only in-frame clones here, not all; method: immunoSEQ multiplex PCR. The table has 60,000 to 85,000 clones, 75% to 85% seen once. Sequencing was carried out using peripheral blood. These receptors came from an older man with acute or convalescent COVID-19. CDR3s include the opening cysteine and the closing phenylalanine or tryptophan. A D gene is named only where the DNA matches it firmly. Some rows have no size entry. The others give once, few or many, or a class for an expanded clone.

-	TRBV28	-	TRBJ2-5	TGTGCCAGCAGTTCTAACGGGACACCGAGAGAGACCCAGTACTTC	CASSSNGTPRETQYF
-	TRBV5-4	TRBD1	TRBJ2-5	TGTGCCAGCAGCTTACAGGGGGATAGGGAGACCCAGTACTTC	CASSLQGDRETQYF
once	TRBV18	-	TRBJ2-7	TGTGCCAGCTCACCCCGGGACAAGTCCTACGAGCAGTACTTC	CASSPRDKSYEQYF
-	TRBV9	TRBD2	TRBJ2-2	TGTGCCAGCAGCGGGAGCGGGAGGGCCAACGGGGAGCTGTTTTTT	CASSGSGRANGELFF
few	TRBV18	-	TRBJ1-2	TGTGCCAGCTCACCATCCGGAGGGAGGGACGGCTACACCTTC	CASSPSGGRDGYTF
-	TRBV10-3	TRBD2	TRBJ2-3	TGTGCCATCAGTGAGCGGTCTAGCGGGGGTTCAGATACGCAGTATTTT	CAISERSSGGSDTQYF
once	TRBV3-1/TRBV3-2	-	TRBJ2-6	TGTGCCAGCAGCCAAGAGGGGGGACCCTCTGGGGCCAACGTCCTGACTTTC	CASSQEGGPSGANVLTF
few	TRBV2	TRBD1	TRBJ1-1	TGTGCCAGCAGTGAGGGAAGACAGGGGCGAGCTTTCTTT	CASSEGRQGRAFF
-	TRBV6-6	TRBD2	TRBJ2-3	TGTGCCACCTGGACTAGCGCTTACACAGATACGCAGTATTTT	CATWTSAYTDTQYF
-	TRBV29-1	-	TRBJ2-7	TGCAGCGTTGTGGGTGGGGCAGGGAACTACGAGCAGTACTTC	CSVVGGAGNYEQYF
-	TRBV9	TRBD2	TRBJ2-1	TGTGCCAGCAGCCAGGGACTAGCGGGAGCTACTGAGCAGTTCTTC	CASSQGLAGATEQFF
-	TRBV5-6	TRBD1	TRBJ1-2	TGTGCCAGCAGCTCCTGGCCAGGGGGCGGTAGTGGCTACACCTTC	CASSSWPGGGSGYTF
-	TRBV5-1	-	TRBJ2-5	TGCGCCAGCAGCTTGGTGGGTAGCGGAGCTGAGCAAGAGACCCAGTACTTC	CASSLVGSGAEQETQYF
-	TRBV7-3	-	TRBJ1-1	TGTGCCAGCAGCTTAAATCCAGGGGACACTGAAGCTTTCTTT	CASSLNPGDTEAFF
-	TRBV29-1	-	TRBJ1-2	TGCAGCGCCGGACAGCAAGCTAACTATGGCTACACCTTC	CSAGQQANYGYTF
-	TRBV6-4	-	TRBJ1-5	TGTGCCAGCAGCCAGACAGTCAATCAGCCCCAGCATTTT	CASSQTVNQPQHF
-	TRBV27	TRBD2	TRBJ2-7	TGTGCCAGCAGACCCCCGGGGGTAGCGGGAGGAGGTTCTCCCTACGAGCAGTACTTC	CASRPPGVAGGGSPYEQYF
-	TRBV27	TRBD1	TRBJ1-4	TGTGCCAGCAGTTCATGGGGACAGGGAGGTGAAAAACTGTTTTTT	CASSSWGQGGEKLFF
-	TRBV3-1/TRBV3-2	-	TRBJ2-7	TGTGCCAGCAGCCAACAGACCTACGAGCAGTACTTC	CASSQQTYEQYF
-	TRBV5-1	-	TRBJ1-6	TGCGCCAGCAGCTGGGGGCCCCAAGATGGTTCACCCCTCCACTTT	CASSWGPQDGSPLHF
-	TRBV23-1	TRBD2	TRBJ2-3	TGCGCCAGCAGTCAATACTGTCTAGCGGGGACCTTCACAGATACGCAGTATTTT	CASSQYCLAGTFTDTQYF
-	TRBV7-2	TRBD2	TRBJ2-3	TGTGCCAGCAGCCCTTCCGGACTAGCGGGGGGGCACTCAGATACGCAGTATTTT	CASSPSGLAGGHSDTQYF
-	TRBV28	TRBD2	TRBJ2-4	TGTGCCAGCACCCCGAGCGGGGCCTTAGCCAAAAACATTCAGTACTTC	CASTPSGALAKNIQYF
-	TRBV18	-	TRBJ2-7	TGTGCCAGCTCACCAAGTAACAAAGACTACGAGCAGTACTTC	CASSPSNKDYEQYF
-	TRBV28	TRBD2	TRBJ2-7	TGTGCCAGCAGCCTCACTAGCGGGAGTTCCTACGAGCAGTACTTC	CASSLTSGSSYEQYF
once	TRBV28	-	TRBJ2-6	TGTGCCAGCAGCCGCCTACAGGCCTCTGGGGCCAACGTCCTGACTTTC	CASSRLQASGANVLTF
-	TRBV5-1	TRBD2	TRBJ2-1	TGCGCCAGCAGCTTGGACCCTAGCGGTAACAATGAGCAGTTCTTC	CASSLDPSGNNEQFF